These 28 T cell receptor beta chains came from one sample sequenced in a study of CD8+ T cells in alopecia areata. cDNA prepared by RNA extraction and subsequent reverse transcription served as the template for sequencing. Sequenced by immunoSEQ multiplex PCR; TCRdb stores in-frame clones only, minus some. The table includes 150,000 to 200,000 clones, about 60% detected once. The specimen comprised CD4+ T cells sorted from blood, sampled at week 0. These receptors were obtained from a human donor with alopecia areata.

The chain employs TRBV29-1 and TRBJ2-5; 8 positions match TRBD1. V was pared by 8 bases and J by 2 bases, with 4 bases of the junction left unmatched. The CDR3 totals 12 residues. The germline CDR1 and CDR2 sequences are SQVTM and ANQGSEA. The CDR3 DNA is TGCAGCATAGGGACAGGACAAGAGACCCAGTACTTC. This sequence encodes CSIGTGQETQYF.

This clone was observed once. V and J are TRBV11-2 and TRBJ2-2; possibly TRBD1 for D (7 bases). V was pared by 3 bases and J by 1 base, with 12 bases between. Germline V lookup: CDR1 SGHAT, CDR2 FQNNGV. CDR3 length: 16 amino acids. The chain's CDR3 is CASSLAGGWNTGELFF. In DNA form, the CDR3 reads TGTGCCAGCAGCTTGGCAGGGGGGTGGAACACCGGGGAGCTGTTTTTT.

This chain uses TRBV30 with TRBJ1-2; 8 nucleotides agree with TRBD1. The J segment lost 4 bases and the V segment lost 3 bases, leaving 10 bases of the junction unmatched. There are 15 residues in the CDR3. Germline-derived CDR1 and CDR2 are GTSNPN and SVGIG (reference sequence). The CDR3 spells CAWSVPGGSTYGYTF. CDR3 DNA: TGTGCCTGGAGCGTCCCAGGGGGCTCGACCTATGGCTACACCTTC.

This chain uses TRBV14 with TRBJ2-7; 8 bases match TRBD1. The CDR3 is made up of 14 amino acids. J lost 7 bases, V lost 4 bases, and 9 bases had no gene match. In germline, CDR1 is SGHDN, CDR2 FVKESK. CDR3 nucleotides: TGTGCCAGCAGCCCGAGGACAGGGCTGGAGGAGCAGTACTTC. Protein sequence: CASSPRTGLEEQYF. The whole variable domain, remainder taken from reference TRBV14 and TRBJ2-7, is EAGVTQFPSHSVIEKGQTVTLRCDPISGHDNLYWYRRVMGKEIKFLLHFVKESKQDESGMPNNRFLAERTGGTYSTLKVQPAELEDSGVYFCASSPRTGLEEQYFGPGTRLTVT.

This clone was seen only a few times. The chain employs TRBV30 and TRBJ1-2; D call uncertain. The CDR3 is 18 residues long. Per germline, CDR1 GTSNPN and CDR2 SVGIG (reference sequence). V shed 0 bases and J shed 2 bases, with 22 bases lying between them. The CDR3 nucleotides are TGTGCCTGGAGTGTATCCCACCCGGCCCTCGGGAAAAACTATGGCTACACCTTC. This sequence encodes CAWSVSHPALGKNYGYTF.

This clone was recorded only once. This chain joins TRBV6-1 and TRBJ1-5; the D gene is possibly TRBD1 (6 bases). Germline CDR1 and CDR2: MNHNS and SASEGT. The CDR3 has 13 residues. Trimming cost V 3 bases and J 6 bases, with 9 bases left between them. CDR3 in amino acids: CASSDRGGQPQHF. For the CDR3, the DNA is TGTGCCAGCAGTGACAGGGGCGGTCAGCCCCAGCATTTT.

V usage is TRBV30 and J usage is TRBJ2-3; D is perhaps TRBD2 (7 bases). V gave up 0 bases and J gave up 2 bases, with 12 bases separating them. Germline-derived CDR1 and CDR2 are GTSNPN and SVGIG (reference sequence). The CDR3 is 15 amino acids. Here the CDR3 reads CAWSVGGLNTDTQYF. CDR3 bases: TGTGCCTGGAGTGTCGGGGGGCTCAACACAGATACGCAGTATTTT.

The chain employs TRBV7-8 and TRBJ2-1, with a weak D call TRBD2 (5 bases). CDR1 is SGHVS, CDR2 FQNEAQ, per germline. V lost 4 bases and J lost 2, with 18 bases in between. The CDR3 length is 17 residues. The DNA for the CDR3 is TGTGCCAGCAGCTGGTTAGCCAGGACTGTTCCCTACAATGAGCAGTTCTTC. Protein: CASSWLARTVPYNEQFF.

The chain combines TRBV9 with TRBJ2-1; weak D call: TRBD2 (7 bases). Trimming left V 0 bases short and J 2 bases short, with 9 bases between. Germline V gene data show CDR1 as SGDLS and CDR2 as YYNGEE. The CDR3 sequence is 15 residues long. CDR3 DNA: TGTGCCAGCAGCGTAGGGCGGGGGCCCTACAATGAGCAGTTCTTC. Amino acid sequence: CASSVGRGPYNEQFF.

This clone occurred a few times. The chain combines TRBV4-1 with TRBJ2-7; no clear D gene. The CDR3 runs to 15 residues. Germline lookup yields CDR1 MGHRA and CDR2 YSYEKL. The ends were cut back, 0 bases at V and 3 bases at J, with 12 bases in the middle. The CDR3 DNA is TGCGCCAGCAGCCAAGATAGGGCTGGGCTCTACGAGCAGTACTTC. This translates into CASSQDRAGLYEQYF.

There are a few counts of this clone. The gene calls are TRBV29-1 and TRBJ2-1; tentatively, D is TRBD2 (5 bases). Germline lookup yields CDR1 SQVTM and CDR2 ANQGSEA. Trimming left V 6 bases short and J 6 bases short, with 9 bases between. CDR3 size: 11 residues. For the CDR3, the DNA is TGCAGCGTCTTACGGGGCAATGAGCAGTTCTTC. Its protein is CSVLRGNEQFF.

This clone was picked up a small number of times. This chain connects TRBV29-1 to TRBJ2-3; D uncertain. Trimming stripped 8 bases from V and 1 base from J, with 13 bases between. The CDR3 loop spans 13 amino acids. Germline CDR1 SQVTM, CDR2 ANQGSEA. The CDR3 DNA is TGCAGCACCCGCCTCCTTCGCACAGATACGCAGTATTTT. Its protein product is CSTRLLRTDTQYF.

J is TRBJ2-2 and V is TRBV15; D is undetermined. V was clipped by 0 bases and J by 0 bases, with 5 bases between them. Germline loops: CDR1 LNHNV, CDR2 YYDKDF (reference sequence). The CDR3 loop spans 15 amino acids. Here the CDR3 reads CATSRDRSNTGELFF. CDR3 nucleotides: TGTGCCACCAGCAGAGATCGTTCGAACACCGGGGAGCTGTTTTTT.

The chain has TRBV29-1 and TRBJ2-1; D unresolved. Trimming left V 4 bases short and J 3 bases short, with 13 bases between. This CDR3 has 14 residues. Germline CDR1 SQVTM, CDR2 ANQGSEA. The CDR3 DNA is TGCAGCGTTGGAGGCCGATTGAACTACAATGAGCAGTTCTTC. Amino acid sequence: CSVGGRLNYNEQFF.

The CDR3 spells CAWSRGGARNEQYF. The CDR3 coding sequence is TGTGCCTGGAGCCGCGGGGGCGCTAGAAACGAGCAGTACTTC. This rearrangement joins TRBV30 to TRBJ2-7; D is perhaps TRBD2 (7 bases). CDR1 is GTSNPN and CDR2 is SVGIG in the germline V gene (reference sequence). Trimming left V 3 bases short and J 5 bases short, with 17 bases between. The CDR3 runs to 14 residues.

This clone was found a few times. A junction end diverges from the germline sequence, so it may reflect a read error. The chain couples TRBV11-2 to TRBJ2-3; a possible D gene is TRBD2 (6 bases). The CDR3 has 11 residues. Germline V gene data show CDR1 as SGHAT and CDR2 as FQNNGV. CDR3 protein: CASSLDRDSDF. In DNA form, the CDR3 reads TGTGCCAGCAGCTTAGACCGGGACTCGGATTTT.

This chain links TRBV5-1 with TRBJ1-5; TRBD1 matches 8 bases. With 4 bases clipped from V and 6 bases from J, the junction kept 6 bases outside the gene matches. Germline-derived CDR1 and CDR2 are SGHRS and YFSETQ. CDR3 length: 14 residues. CDR3 in amino acids: CASSISGGTQPQHF. In nucleotides, the CDR3 is TGCGCCAGCAGCATTTCAGGGGGCACTCAGCCCCAGCATTTT. Full variable domain (rest looked up from reference TRBV5-1 and TRBJ1-5): KAGVTQTPRYLIKTRGQQVTLSCSPISGHRSVSWYQQTPGQGLQFLFEYFSETQRNKGNFPGRFSGRQFSNSRSEMNVSTLELGDSALYLCASSISGGTQPQHFGDGTRLSIL.

In this sample, this clone turned up once. V gene TRBV30 combines with J gene TRBJ1-4; D is uncertain. The length of the CDR3 is 14 residues. CDR1 and CDR2 (germline): GTSNPN, SVGIG (reference sequence). Trimming stripped 0 bases from V and 8 bases from J, with 13 bases between. The CDR3 protein is CAWSVEAPGEKLFF. CDR3 DNA sequence: TGTGCCTGGAGTGTGGAGGCTCCGGGGGAAAAACTGTTTTTT.

This clone occurred a few times. The rearrangement joins TRBV29-1 to TRBJ2-3, with 9 nucleotides matching TRBD2. V was pared by 4 bases and J by 3 bases, with 2 bases of the junction left unmatched. This CDR3 is 13 amino acids long. The V gene's germline CDR1 is SQVTM and CDR2 ANQGSEA. The chain's CDR3 is CSVGTSETDTQYF. In nucleotides, the CDR3 is TGCAGCGTTGGGACTAGCGAGACAGATACGCAGTATTTT.

The chain combines TRBV14 with TRBJ2-5; D unresolved. In germline, CDR1 is SGHDN, CDR2 FVKESK. V lost 2 bases to trimming and J lost 7 bases, with 5 bases between them. The CDR3 spans 11 residues. The CDR3 nucleotides are TGTGCCAGCAGCCAACGAGGGACCCAGTACTTC. This gives the protein CASSQRGTQYF.

V and J are TRBV2 and TRBJ2-3, with D perhaps matching TRBD1 or TRBD2 (5 bases each). The V end lost 6 bases, the J end lost 0 bases, and 7 bases lay between the germline ends. Germline V lookup: CDR1 SNHLY, CDR2 FYNNEI. The CDR3 loop spans 13 amino acids. DNA for the CDR3: TGTGCCAGCAGCCGGGACAGCACAGATACGCAGTATTTT. Translation: CASSRDSTDTQYF.

The chain is built from TRBV5-4 and TRBJ1-2; D is ambiguous. CDR3 length: 14 amino acids. Germline V gives CDR1 SGHNT, CDR2 YYREEE (reference sequence). V shed 0 bases and J shed 1 base, with 7 bases lying between them. The CDR3 is CASSLAGNNYGYTF. CDR3 DNA sequence: TGTGCCAGCAGCTTGGCGGGGAATAACTATGGCTACACCTTC.

The chain combines TRBV29-1 with TRBJ2-5; tentative D call: TRBD2 (5 bases). Germline lookup yields CDR1 SQVTM and CDR2 ANQGSEA. V was cut by 6 bases and J by 5 bases, with 13 bases left in between. CDR3 length equals 12 residues. CDR3 DNA: TGCAGCGTGGAGGCCAGCCGCGAGACCCAGTACTTC. Its translation is CSVEASRETQYF.

Turning to this clone: The same CDR3 arises from other DNA sequences in this sample as well. V and J are TRBV30 and TRBJ1-5, with a possible D match to TRBD1 (5 bases). The length of the CDR3 is 13 residues. The germline CDR1 and CDR2 sequences are GTSNPN and SVGIG (reference sequence). V lost 2 bases to trimming and J lost 6 bases, with 11 bases between them. The CDR3 here is CAWSSGTRQPQHF. The CDR3 nucleotides are TGTGCCTGGAGTTCAGGGACTCGTCAGCCCCAGCATTTT.

V is TRBV30 and J is TRBJ1-1; a possible D gene is TRBD1 (5 bases). CDR1 and CDR2 (germline): GTSNPN, SVGIG (reference sequence). The CDR3 runs 15 residues. The germline V and J ends were trimmed by 2 bases and 1 base, with 14 bases remaining between them. As DNA, the CDR3 is TGTGCCTGGAGTCTTACGGGGACGACGAACACTGAAGCTTTCTTT. Its protein is CAWSLTGTTNTEAFF.

This clone was seen a few times. This chain uses TRBV7-9 with TRBJ1-1; perhaps TRBD1 as D (5 bases). V lost 1 base and J lost 5, with 11 bases in between. Germline CDR1 and CDR2: SEHNR and FQNEAQ (reference sequence). The CDR3 length is 14 residues. CDR3 bases: TGTGCCAGCAGCTTAGTCTGGGGGGATACTGAAGCTTTCTTT. Translation: CASSLVWGDTEAFF.

This clone turned up a few times. The V and J genes are TRBV19 and TRBJ2-2, with TRBD1 identical over 8 bases. Germline lookup yields CDR1 LNHDA and CDR2 SQIVND (reference sequence). The V gene end was trimmed by 7 bases and the J gene end by 5 bases; junction bases not matched to a gene: 9. CDR3 length: 15 residues. The CDR3: CASNPDRAGTGELFF. The DNA of the CDR3 is TGTGCCAGTAACCCGGACAGGGCAGGGACCGGGGAGCTGTTTTTT. Complete variable domain (other parts from reference TRBV19 and TRBJ2-2): DGGITQSPKYLFRKEGQNVTLSCEQNLNHDAMYWYRQDPGQGLRLIYYSQIVNDFQKGDIAEGYSVSREKKESFPLTVTSAQKNPTAFYLCASNPDRAGTGELFFGEGSRLTVL.

This clone was observed a handful of times. V and J are TRBV29-1 and TRBJ1-3; 9 nucleotides align to TRBD1. This CDR3 region has 13 residues. Germline CDR1 is SQVTM and CDR2 is ANQGSEA. Trimming took 6 bases from V and 7 from J; bases not matched to a gene: 7. As DNA, the CDR3 is TGCAGCGTCCGAGGGACAGGGCACAACACCATATATTTT. As protein: CSVRGTGHNTIYF.